This T cell receptor beta chain was recovered during a study of tumor-infiltrating lymphocytes in oesophageal squamous cell carcinoma. CDR3 length equals 14 residues. Germline CDR1 is SGHTA and CDR2 is FQGTGA. TCRdb independently ran MiXCR on the PCR reads; one entry per CDR3 protein. The profile covers 9,900 or so distinct CDR3 sequences, with around 63% appearing a single time and 33% taken by the ten largest. The receptor was isolated from a male donor with esophageal squamous cell carcinoma. The rearrangement uses TRBV7-3 and TRBJ2-4; 8 positions match TRBD1. Matching the DNA end better, TRBJ2-7 makes the J call doubtful. Specimen: esophageal tumor tissue. The CDR3 DNA reads TGTGCCAGCAGCCTGGACAGGGACTCCTACGAGCAGTACTTC. It codes for CASSLDRDSYEQYF.